Listed below are T cell receptor beta chains from one sample, sequenced in a study of molecular identifiers for immune sequencing clone quantification. TCRdb re-called the PCR reads with MiXCR, one entry per CDR3 protein. The repertoire consists of approximately 100,000 distinct CDR3 sequences, with under 40% occurring once and the leading ten covering under 5.5%. The material sequenced was naive CD8+ T cells from blood, with Jurkat cell RNA spiked in. The receptors stem from a human donor in good health. Some libraries in this study had Jurkat cell RNA spiked in. CDR3s include the opening cysteine and the closing phenylalanine or tryptophan. Fields, in order: J gene, D gene, clone size, V gene, CDR3 protein, CDR3 DNA. The D gene is left open where the match is weak. Size values are once, few and many counts, or a class for expanded clones, and some rows have none.

TRBJ2-5 | NA | few | TRBV20-1 | CSGTRDAQETQYF | TGCAGTGGTACACGGGACGCCCAAGAGACCCAGTACTTC
TRBJ2-7 | NA | NA | TRBV6-1 | CAGSEIPQAPYAQYF | TGTGCCGGCAGTGAAATCCCCCAAGCCCCGTACGCGCAGTACTTC
TRBJ2-7 | NA | NA | TRBV20-1 | CSARGRENYEQYF | TGCAGTGCTAGAGGACGGGAGAATTACGAGCAGTACTTC
TRBJ1-2 | NA | NA | TRBV29-1 | CSVESGYGYTF | TGCAGCGTTGAGTCCGGCTATGGCTACACCTTC
TRBJ1-1 | TRBD1 | NA | TRBV7-8 | CASSSTRTGPMNTEAFF | TGTGCCAGCAGCTCAACCAGGACAGGGCCGATGAACACTGAAGCTTTCTTT
TRBJ1-3 | NA | NA | TRBV5-6 | CASSLGHGTGNTIYF | TGTGCCAGCAGCTTGGGCCATGGGACTGGAAACACCATATATTTT
TRBJ2-7 | NA | many | TRBV6-6 | CASSYSGGHEQYF | TGTGCCAGCAGTTACTCTGGGGGCCACGAGCAGTACTTC
TRBJ2-7 | TRBD1 | few | TRBV7-9 | CASSFPDRAIHEQYF | TGTGCCAGCAGCTTCCCGGACAGGGCGATCCACGAGCAGTACTTC
TRBJ2-7 | TRBD2 | few | TRBV29-1 | CSVDEVAGEQYF | TGCAGCGTTGATGAGGTAGCGGGGGAGCAGTACTTC
TRBJ2-7 | NA | NA | TRBV28 | CASSSADSASRGSYEQYF | TGTGCCAGCAGTTCCGCCGACTCAGCCTCTCGTGGCTCCTACGAGCAGTACTTC
TRBJ2-1 | TRBD1 | many | TRBV15 | CATSRDRGRYNEQFF | TGTGCCACCAGCAGGGACAGGGGACGATACAATGAGCAGTTCTTC
TRBJ1-1 | NA | NA | TRBV20-1 | CSASIGGAEAFF | TGCAGTGCTAGTATCGGGGGCGCTGAAGCTTTCTTT
TRBJ2-1 | NA | NA | TRBV7-8 | CASSLWSANLDEQFF | TGTGCCAGCAGCTTATGGAGCGCAAATCTGGATGAGCAGTTCTTC
TRBJ2-2 | NA | many | TRBV5-6 | CASSTVWRENTGELFF | TGTGCCAGCAGCACGGTGTGGAGGGAGAACACCGGGGAGCTGTTTTTT
TRBJ1-5 | NA | NA | TRBV9 | CASSYTGFSNQPQHF | TGTGCCAGCAGCTATACAGGTTTTAGCAATCAGCCCCAGCATTTT
TRBJ1-2 | NA | NA | TRBV28 | CASSLPGGAGYGYTF | TGTGCCAGCAGTTTACCCGGGGGCGCAGGATATGGCTACACCTTC
TRBJ1-5 | NA | few | TRBV19 | CASSYGGTENQPQHF | TGTGCCAGTAGTTACGGGGGAACGGAGAATCAGCCCCAGCATTTT
TRBJ2-3 | NA | many | TRBV20-1 | CSARAQRSTDTQYF | TGCAGTGCTAGGGCCCAGCGGAGCACAGATACGCAGTATTTT
TRBJ2-3 | NA | few | TRBV11-2 | CASSPIGHHGPTDTQYF | TGTGCCAGCAGCCCGATAGGACACCATGGTCCCACAGATACGCAGTATTTT
TRBJ2-2 | NA | NA | TRBV4-2 | CASSQGDGPTTGELFF | TGTGCCAGCAGCCAAGGGGACGGACCGACCACCGGGGAGCTGTTTTTT
TRBJ2-1 | NA | NA | TRBV4-2 | CASSQPGAGYNEQFF | TGTGCCAGCAGCCAACCGGGAGCGGGCTACAATGAGCAGTTCTTC
TRBJ2-7 | TRBD2 | NA | TRBV20-1 | CSARGIGLAEQYF | TGCAGTGCTAGAGGGATAGGACTAGCAGAGCAGTACTTC
TRBJ2-5 | TRBD2 | NA | TRBV7-9 | CARAGTSAETQYF | TGTGCCAGAGCCGGGACTAGCGCGGAGACCCAGTACTTC
TRBJ2-7 | TRBD1 | few | TRBV7-9 | CASSLAVGGTGDPYEQYF | TGTGCCAGCAGCTTAGCGGTAGGGGGGACAGGGGACCCCTACGAGCAGTACTTC